Listed below are T cell receptor beta chains from one sample, sequenced in a study of blood T cell repertoires in COVID-19. TCRdb's copy holds only in-frame clones and misses some; the assay was immunoSEQ multiplex PCR. The sample includes 200,000 to 250,000 clones, 84% of them seen just once. Input material: peripheral blood. All receptors derive from a woman aged 60 to 75 who had recovered from COVID-19. Both conserved end residues are part of each CDR3. The D gene is left open where the match is weak. Only some rows state a clone size, as once, few, many or a class for expanded clones.

j_call clone_size d_call v_call cdr3_nt cdr3_aa
TRBJ2-3 NA NA TRBV5-6 TGTGCCAGCAGCCCCCGACGGGTCACAGATACGCAGTATTTT CASSPRRVTDTQYF
TRBJ2-7 once NA TRBV3-1/TRBV3-2 TGTGCCAGCAGCCAAGATACCGGGGGCTGGCGGGGGCCCCGGGGCTTCTTC CASSQDTGGWRGPRGFF
TRBJ2-3 few NA TRBV7-2 TGTGCCAGCAGCTTAGGTACTGGACAGTTAGCGCAGTATTTT CASSLGTGQLAQYF
TRBJ2-3 NA TRBD2 TRBV9 TGTGCCAGCAGCAAGCGGACTAGCGGGGGGCACACAGATACGCAGTATTTT CASSKRTSGGHTDTQYF
TRBJ1-2 NA NA TRBV7-9 TGTGCCAGCAGCGCCTCCGGGGGGGGGATCTATGGCTACACCTTC CASSASGGGIYGYTF
TRBJ1-1 NA NA TRBV29-1 TGCAGCGTTGAAACGGCCAGGTCGAACACTGAAGCTTTCTTT CSVETARSNTEAFF
TRBJ1-4 NA NA TRBV5-4 TGTGCCAGCAGTACAGACAGGTCTGAAAAACTGTTTTTT CASSTDRSEKLFF
TRBJ2-3 NA TRBD2 TRBV7-2 TGTGCCAGCAGCTCAAACGGGGGGTCCACAGATACGCAGTATTTT CASSSNGGSTDTQYF
TRBJ1-1 NA TRBD1 TRBV13 TGTGCCAGCAGCCAGACAGGGCGCACTGAAGCTTTCTTT CASSQTGRTEAFF
TRBJ1-2 NA TRBD1 TRBV7-2 TGTGCCAGCAGCTTAGCCCGGGACAGGTCGATTTTTTCGTCCTTC CASSLARDRSIFSSF
TRBJ1-5 NA NA TRBV19 TGTGCCAGCGGCCCAGGGTTAGGACAGCCCCAGCATTTT CASGPGLGQPQHF
TRBJ1-2 NA TRBD1 TRBV5-4 TGTGCCAGCAGCACTGACAGGGGCGGCTATGGCTACACCTTC CASSTDRGGYGYTF
TRBJ2-5 NA TRBD2 TRBV5-4 TGTGCCAGCAGCTTGACTAGCGGGGGCGGGGAGACCCAGTACTTC CASSLTSGGGETQYF
TRBJ2-2 NA NA TRBV11-2 TGTGCCAGCAGCCCAGGGGCCGGGGAGCTGTTTTTT CASSPGAGELFF
TRBJ2-3 NA NA TRBV4-2 TGTGCCAGCAGCGAACAGGCCCCGCCCGGTACGCAGTATTTT CASSEQAPPGTQYF
TRBJ2-7 NA TRBD2 TRBV19 TGTGCCAGTAGTGAAGGGGACTATACCGTCTACGAGCAGTACTTC CASSEGDYTVYEQYF
TRBJ2-7 once NA TRBV4-2 TGTGCCAGCAGCCAAGATAGGACTCAAAGCTCCTACGAGCAGTACTTC CASSQDRTQSSYEQYF
TRBJ1-1 NA NA TRBV5-1 TGCGCCAGCCATACGAGTATCGGGACAAACACTGAAGCTTTCTTT CASHTSIGTNTEAFF
TRBJ1-2 NA TRBD1 TRBV2 TGTGCCAGTGGACCGGGACAGCTAGTCTATGGCTACACCTTC CASGPGQLVYGYTF
TRBJ2-3 NA TRBD2 TRBV5-6 TGTGCCAGCAGCATACCGGGACTAGCGGGGTATACGCAGTATTTT CASSIPGLAGYTQYF
TRBJ2-5 NA NA TRBV7-3 TGTGCCAGCAGCTTATTCGGAGCAGGGGCCTCCTCGGCCCAGTACTTC CASSLFGAGASSAQYF
TRBJ2-5 once NA TRBV30 TGTGCCTGGAGAGAAAAGGGGCCGCAAGAGACCCAGTACTTC CAWREKGPQETQYF
TRBJ1-5 NA NA TRBV10-3 TGTGCCATCAGTGTGGGGGGTAGCAATCAGCCCCAGCATTTT CAISVGGSNQPQHF
TRBJ2-7 NA TRBD2 TRBV11-1 TGTGCCAGCAGCGCGCCGGCAGGCGGGGGGGCCTACGAGCAGTACTTC CASSAPAGGGAYEQYF
TRBJ2-7 NA NA TRBV7-8 TGTGCCAGCAGCCCAACCGCGGGCCGGGATAGCTCCTACGAGCAGTACTTC CASSPTAGRDSSYEQYF
TRBJ1-4 NA NA TRBV7-6 TGTGCCAGCAGCTTCGAGGGAGAAAAACTGTTTTTT CASSFEGEKLFF